This T cell receptor beta chain was identified during a study of blood T cell repertoires in COVID-19. Study-wide context: Researchers got acute and convalescent COVID-19 samples from the United States, Italy and Spain. PBMCs, B-cell-depleted T cells, or T cells provided the cDNA or gDNA that made up the material.

TCRdb's copy holds only in-frame clones and misses some; the assay was immunoSEQ multiplex PCR. This sample has around 380,000 clones, with 80% to 90% found just once. This CDR3 spans 15 amino acids. The V end was cut by 0 bases, the J end by 0 bases, with 6 bases between. Germline CDR1 and CDR2: MNHEY and SVGAGI. The source of this sequence is a man aged 25-40 years who had recovered from COVID-19. Sequenced material: PBMCs or T cells enriched from blood (not recorded which). The genes are TRBV6-5 and TRBJ1-5; D unresolved. The CDR3 is CASSYSAYSNQPQHF. The CDR3 DNA follows: TGTGCCAGCAGTTACTCAGCATATAGCAATCAGCCCCAGCATTTT.